A single TCR beta chain is shown here with its context. This clone's antigen is unknown. The record has no base qualities; no much larger clone is one base away. The donors were healthy, HIV-negative adults with no recently reported acute infections or vaccinations. Only Caucasian adults living in Nashville, Tennessee, USA were represented among the donors. In the unsorted samples, some 94 million PBMCs were counted, and genomic DNA was extracted using the QIAamp DNA Blood Mini kit. After blood collection by leukapheresis, PBMCs were isolated using Ficoll-Histopaque density gradient centrifugation and then cryopreserved in the vapor phase of liquid nitrogen. The CDR3 goes from the cysteine to the phenylalanine over 15 residues. The CDR3 DNA has 45 bases and is translated from base 1. Relative to germline, V is 2 bases shorter and J is 3 bases shorter, with 14 bases between their ends. The germline V gene sets CDR1 to ENHRY and CDR2 to SYGVKD.

This sample is drawn from a study of shared clonotypes between healthy human individuals (TCRdb year 2020). For context, the study as a whole: The cohort comprised two women and a few men aged 18 to 49 years. The study deeply sequenced blood TCR repertoires of several healthy adults to estimate repertoire size and the extent of clonotype sharing between individuals. To increase sequencing depth and limit assay-specific biases, different laboratories used diverse techniques to prepare libraries and sequence TCR repertoires. Leukapheresis yielded between about 0.94 and 8.9 billion PBMCs per donor. What the study reported, not specific to this receptor: Pairwise subsampling indicated that sequencing depth was expected to affect the degree of clonotype sharing among donors. Because the study included only a small number of donors, the genetic and exposure-history diversity represented was limited. Sampling was restricted to blood, and TCR repertoires in tissue are likely to differ from TCR repertoires in blood.

Using the deep immunoSEQ assay, multiplex PCR amplified TCR CDR3 regions from genomic DNA. Genomic DNA extracted from each cell subset was distributed evenly over all wells of several immunoSEQ 96-well plates, and each plate served as one replicate. For unsorted PBMC, approximately 310 ng genomic DNA, equal to 30,000 or so T cell genomes, was loaded into each replicate PCR. Ten immunoSEQ deep assay plates were used to sequence the unsorted PBMC genomic DNA. The purified libraries were quantified using a Qubit 3.0 fluorometer, sized with a Bioanalyzer 2100, and then quantified again using the KAPA Library Quantification kit. A separate single-read 150-cycle Illumina NextSeq 550 flow cell was used to sequence each immunoSEQ 96-well plate. The authors' analysis ran thus. Because the immunoSEQ output held only junctional sequences and lacked quality scores, the filtering could not match the filtering applied to full-length reads. Sequences were annotated with PyIR, a Python wrapper for IgBLAST v1.9, and V/J genes and CDR3 were assigned using IMGT germline references. Reads were removed for weak V/J assignments (E-value above 1e-6), missing CDR3, stop codons, out-of-frame junctions, or ambiguous translated residues. V3J clonotypes were defined as sequences sharing the same inferred V gene, J gene, and CDR3 amino acid sequence. Percentage overlap between repertoires was computed as shared unique clonotypes divided by the size of the smaller repertoire. Three approaches were used to assess repertoire richness: RTK rarefaction, the Chao1 estimator, and Recon v2.1 estimates of unobserved clonotypes. Drawn from immuneACCESS, this table holds only the in-frame rearrangements with V and J called that TCRdb kept. Clones are partly lost; checked studies trace under half to an unresolved V gene and leave the rest unexplained. For V, J and clone size, that table is used; D and trimming come from the DNA. Within this sample are more than 450,000 clones, with around 79% of them counted one time only. Of the sample, over 10% falls within the top ten clones.

The V and J genes are TRBV10-3 and TRBJ2-7, with TRBD2 as a weak D call on 5 bases. The clonotype was recovered from a woman aged 40 to 50 in good health. Some clones in this sample may be carry-over from other donors' samples. The sample consisted of PBMCs. For the CDR3, the sequence is CAISEMTGSSYEQYF. The nucleotide sequence is given as TGTGCCATCAGTGAGATGACGGGATCGAGCTACGAGCAGTACTTC.